This TCR beta chain is from a study of cytomegalovirus exposure and HLA in healthy donors. PCR used 60 Vbeta primers and 13 Jbeta primers. The repertoire was sequenced with immunoSEQ multiplex PCR; TCRdb's copy has only in-frame clones and lacks some. The table includes under 300,000 clones, about 83% detected once. Study-wide points: What was likely a sequencing artifact was a cluster of highly shared sequence variants.

CDR1 SGHRS and CDR2 YFSETQ come from the germline V gene. This CDR3 region has 17 residues. V was pared by 0 bases and J by 3 bases, with 6 bases of the junction left unmatched. This clone was seen just once. Its antigen is currently unknown. The genes are TRBV5-1 and TRBJ2-5; 12 positions agree with TRBD2. The sequence was obtained from a woman aged 40 to 49 in good health and CMV-seropositive. Sample: PBMCs. CDR3 in DNA: TGCGCCAGCAGCTTGGGACTAGCGGGAGCAGAGGAAGAGACCCAGTACTTC. It is translated as CASSLGLAGAEEETQYF.